A selection of T cell receptor beta chains follows, all from one sample in a study of cytomegalovirus exposure and HLA in healthy donors. Data came from immunoSEQ multiplex PCR; TCRdb stores just in-frame clones and leaves some out. The sample includes roughly 98,000 clones, around 80% seen only once; the top ten take approximately 11%. Sequencing input: PBMCs. These receptors were obtained from a man aged 18 to 29 in good health and CMV-seropositive. Each CDR3 is given with its conserved first and last residue. Expanded clones get a size class; other rows say once, few or many, or leave the size out.

TRBV6-4,TRBJ2-1,NA,CASSDSSEGNEQFF
TRBV4-1,TRBJ2-7,NA,CASSQELSGSYEQYF
TRBV27,TRBJ2-1,NA,CASSLSVGDLYNEQFF
TRBV18,TRBJ2-7,NA,CASSPPQGWGYEQYF
TRBV6-1,TRBJ1-2,NA,CASTDAPDRGGYTF
TRBV9,TRBJ2-7,NA,CASSVEGDRGYEQYF
TRBV16,TRBJ1-3,NA,CASSQFDSLSGNTIYF
TRBV25-1,TRBJ2-7,NA,CASSAGLAAAYEQYF
TRBV5-3,TRBJ2-6,NA,CARSRGYVLTF
TRBV2,TRBJ2-7,NA,CASSDSLAGVRGSYEQYF
TRBV18,TRBJ1-5,NA,CASSFQGQATQHF
TRBV14,TRBJ2-7,few,CASSQPAGTGKGSYEQYF
TRBV1,TRBJ2-5,NA,CTSSQDLAGGQETQYF
TRBV11-3,TRBJ2-1,NA,CASSPRGLREQFF
TRBV2,TRBJ2-2,once,CASSTGNTGELFF
TRBV5-1,TRBJ2-6,NA,CASSLAVLTGANVLTF
TRBV5-4,TRBJ1-1,NA,CASSPKRAITEAFF
TRBV18,TRBJ1-6,NA,CASSTTGGADSPLHF
TRBV7-2,TRBJ2-5,few,CASSSRSAGEQYF
TRBV28,TRBJ1-1,NA,CASSLQGAEGFEAFF
TRBV7-6,TRBJ2-7,NA,CASSREGGESYEQYF
TRBV5-1,TRBJ1-6,NA,CASSGGQGGNSPLHF
TRBV6-1,TRBJ1-1,NA,CASSEESRLNTEAFF
TRBV7-9,TRBJ2-7,NA,CASSLAGGYEQYF
TRBV7-6,TRBJ1-4,NA,CASSSGPTNEKLFF